The 24 T cell receptor beta chains below come from one sample, sequenced in a study of molecular identifiers for immune sequencing clone quantification. In TCRdb, the PCR reads were re-called with MiXCR into one record per CDR3 protein. The sample carries hundreds of thousands of distinct CDR3 sequences, roughly 27% recorded once. Sequenced: naive CD8+ T cells from blood, with Jurkat cell RNA spiked in. Subset denoted: FACS-sorted CD8+CD4-CCR7+CD45RA+ naive T cells. The receptors here all came from a human donor in good health. Some libraries in this study had Jurkat cell RNA spiked in.

For this clonotype: A read error may explain this, as a much larger clone is one base away. V gene TRBV9 combines with J gene TRBJ2-3; TRBD1 agrees at 8 bases. Looked up from germline, CDR1 is SGDLS and CDR2 is YYNGEE. With 3 bases clipped from V and 4 bases from J, the junction kept 7 bases outside the gene matches. The length of the CDR3 is 15 residues. CDR3 coding DNA: TGTGCCAGCAGCGAACAGGGGGAGTACTCAGATACGCAGTATTTT. The encoded protein is CASSEQGEYSDTQYF.

In this sample, this clonotype turned up a few times. A read error is likely, as this CDR3 ends without the conserved phenylalanine or tryptophan. V usage is TRBV7-2 and J usage is TRBJ2-7; the match to TRBD2 covers 9 bases. V shed 5 bases, J shed 4 bases, and the junction held 3 bases outside the gene matches. The V gene's germline CDR1 is SGHTA and CDR2 FQGNSA. The CDR3 is 13 amino acids. The CDR3 reads CASSQGLAYEQYL. The CDR3 DNA reads as TGTGCCAGCAGCCAGGGACTAGCTTACGAGCAGTACCTC.

At least ten counts were recorded for this clonotype. The rearrangement uses TRBV29-1 and TRBJ1-2; the D gene is possibly TRBD1 (6 bases). V lost 7 bases, J lost 0 bases, and 12 bases lay in between. The CDR3 length is 13 residues. Germline CDR1 SQVTM, CDR2 ANQGSEA. The CDR3 nucleotides are TGCAGCGCCGGATGGACAGCTAACTATGGCTACACCTTC. Its translation: CSAGWTANYGYTF.

This clonotype was counted between two and nine times. The chain carries TRBV5-1 and TRBJ1-1; 7 bases are shared with TRBD1. This CDR3 has 14 residues. The V gene's germline CDR1 is SGHRS and CDR2 YFSETQ. The V gene end was trimmed by 5 bases and the J gene end by 0 bases; junction bases not matched to a gene: 4. The CDR3 DNA reads as TGCGCCAGCAGGTCGGGACAGATGAACACTGAAGCTTTCTTT. It yields the protein CASRSGQMNTEAFF.

The genes are TRBV20-1 and TRBJ2-7; D possibly corresponds to TRBD2 (6 bases). CDR1 is DFQATT, CDR2 SNEGSKA, per germline (reference sequence). The V end lost 5 bases, the J end lost 5 bases, and 10 bases lay between the germline ends. The CDR3 consists of 11 residues. Here the CDR3 reads CSAWRGHEQYF. DNA for the CDR3: TGCAGTGCTTGGAGGGGACACGAGCAGTACTTC.

This clonotype was picked up a small number of times. This chain uses TRBV20-1 with TRBJ2-5; 8 positions match TRBD2. The CDR3 extends over 14 amino acids. Trimming at V came to 1 base and at J to 5 bases, leaving 6 bases not matched to a gene. Germline V gene data show CDR1 as DFQATT and CDR2 as SNEGSKA (reference sequence). The CDR3 DNA reads TGCAGTGCTAGAGTACTAGCGGTTCTGGAGACCCAGTACTTC. Residues: CSARVLAVLETQYF.

This clonotype was counted ten times or more. The V and J genes are TRBV11-2 and TRBJ2-7; no firm D call. Trimming left V 5 bases short and J 2 bases short, with 13 bases between. The germline gives CDR1 SGHAT, CDR2 FQNNGV. This CDR3 contains 14 residues. The CDR3 coding sequence is TGTGCCAGCAGCACCCTCACAAGTGCCTACGAGCAGTACTTC. This sequence encodes CASSTLTSAYEQYF. Full variable domain (missing parts from reference TRBV11-2 and TRBJ2-7): EAGVAQSPRYKIIEKRQSVAFWCNPISGHATLYWYQQILGQGPKLLIQFQNNGVVDDSQLPKDRFSAERLKGVDSTLKIQPAKLEDSAVYLCASSTLTSAYEQYFGPGTRLTVT.

Remarks on this clonotype: This may be a read error, as it is one base from a much larger clone. This likely comes from a read error, as the CDR3 has no conserved phenylalanine or tryptophan at its end. J is TRBJ2-7 and V is TRBV4-3, with D possibly being TRBD1 or TRBD2 (5 bases each). The CDR3 is made up of 15 amino acids. Trimming removed 0 bases at V and 6 bases at J, with 15 bases between. CDR1 is LGHNA and CDR2 is YSLEER in the germline V gene. CDR3 DNA: TGCGCCAGCAGCCAAGATGGTGGAGGCCAGGGCGAGCAGTACTCC. It specifies CASSQDGGGQGEQYS.

A note on this clonotype: One base away lies a much larger clone, so this may be a sequencing read error. V gene TRBV7-9 combines with J gene TRBJ1-1; D may be TRBD1 (5 bases). The CDR3 runs 14 residues. In germline, CDR1 is SEHNR, CDR2 FQNEAQ (reference sequence). The DNA for the CDR3 is TGTGCCAGCAGCCACCCAGGGTACCCCACTGAAACTTTCTTT. Residues: CASSHPGYPTETFF.

A few counts support this clonotype. The CDR3 DNA follows: TGTGCCAGCAGCCCCGGGGCAGGGGAGAACACCGGGGAGCTGTTTTTT. Protein: CASSPGAGENTGELFF. This sequence joins TRBV5-4 and TRBJ2-2, with a tentative D call TRBD1 (6 bases). The length of the CDR3 is 16 residues. Germline V gives CDR1 SGHNT, CDR2 YYREEE (reference sequence). V lost 4 bases and J lost 1, with 14 bases in between.

Notes on this clonotype: Without the conserved terminal phenylalanine or tryptophan, this CDR3 likely stems from a read error. This chain links TRBV9 with TRBJ2-3, with TRBD2 matching 7 bases. The V gene end was trimmed by 4 bases and the J gene end by 7 bases; junction bases not matched to a gene: 6. Germline CDR1 SGDLS, CDR2 YYNGEE. The CDR3 runs to 13 residues. CDR3 protein: CASSTGGANTQYS. CDR3 nucleotides: TGTGCCAGCAGCACGGGGGGAGCTAATACGCAGTATTCT.

V gene TRBV5-6 combines with J gene TRBJ2-1; 7 bases agree with TRBD2. CDR1 is SGHDT, CDR2 YYEEEE, per germline. The CDR3 extends over 15 amino acids. Trimming cost V 2 bases and J 3 bases; bases outside gene matches: 5. CDR3 loop: CASSLSRGGYNEQFF. CDR3 in DNA: TGTGCCAGCAGCTTAAGCCGCGGGGGCTACAATGAGCAGTTCTTC.

This clonotype has a handful of counts. One junction end does not reproduce the germline sequence, and a read error may be involved. CDR3 in DNA: TGTGCCAGCAGCTTGGGTTCAGTCATCCTGGGGGATGAGCAGTTCTTC. Protein: CASSLGSVILGDEQFF. The chain employs TRBV5-3 and TRBJ2-1; D is tentatively TRBD1 or TRBD2 (5 bases each). TRBV5-3 counts as an open reading frame of uncertain function. The CDR3 has 16 amino acids.

The CDR3 protein is CAWSVGVGHNEQFF. CDR3 DNA: TGTGCCTGGAGTGTGGGGGTCGGCCACAATGAGCAGTTCTTC. This chain uses TRBV30 with TRBJ2-1; either TRBD1 or TRBD2 may supply D (5 bases each). The germline V gene has CDR1 GTSNPN and CDR2 SVGIG (reference sequence). The CDR3 is 14 residues long. V was cut by 0 bases and J by 5 bases, with 11 bases left in between.

This clonotype was detected ten times or more. The chain joins TRBV30 to TRBJ2-7, with no clear D. V lost 2 bases, J lost 4 bases, and 6 bases lay in between. Germline CDR1 GTSNPN, CDR2 SVGIG (reference sequence). The CDR3 extends over 11 amino acids. CDR3 bases: TGTGCCTGGAGTAGCGTATACGAGCAGTACTTC. This encodes CAWSSVYEQYF.

This clonotype was seen at least ten times. This chain's CDR3 is CATGGTGGFEQYF. CDR3 sequence (DNA): TGTGCCACAGGAGGGACAGGGGGTTTCGAGCAGTACTTC. V usage is TRBV10-3 and J usage is TRBJ2-7, with TRBD1 identical over 11 bases. The V and J ends lost 10 bases and 6 bases, in that order; junction bases with no gene match: 8. CDR1 is ENHRY, CDR2 SYGVKD, per germline. This CDR3 is 13 amino acids long.

The rearrangement links TRBV28 to TRBJ2-1; 12 nucleotides line up with TRBD2. Germline loops: CDR1 MDHEN, CDR2 SYDVKM. Germline trimming cut 5 bases from V and 5 bases from J; bases unmatched to any gene: 28. The CDR3 totals 23 residues. CDR3 sequence (DNA): TGTGCCAGCAGTCCATCCAGGGCAGTCCGTAATTACCCTAGCGGGAGGGTGGACAATGAGCAGTTCTTC. Protein product: CASSPSRAVRNYPSGRVDNEQFF.

This clonotype was detected ten times or more. The V gene is TRBV4-1, the J gene TRBJ1-1; D not certain. The CDR3 is made up of 13 amino acids. Trimming pared 1 base from V and 4 bases from J, leaving 7 bases between. Germline lookup yields CDR1 MGHRA and CDR2 YSYEKL. DNA of the CDR3: TGCGCCAGCAGCCAAGTGGTGGGCACTGAAGCTTTCTTT. It yields the protein CASSQVVGTEAFF.

Concerning this clonotype itself: With a much larger clone just one base away, this may be a read error. The chain has TRBV5-1 and TRBJ2-7; D is ambiguous. The CDR3 consists of 13 residues. Germline values: CDR1 SGHRS, CDR2 YFSETQ. The CDR3 coding sequence is TGCGCCAGCAGCCCGGACCCGTCCTACGAGCAGTGCTTC. This codes for CASSPDPSYEQCF.

In this sample, this clonotype turned up many times. V usage is TRBV7-6 and J usage is TRBJ2-2; 7 nucleotides agree with TRBD2. Germline V CDR1 and CDR2: SGHVS, FNYEAQ. This CDR3 has 18 residues. The trim removed 5 bases at V and 0 bases at J, leaving 12 bases unmatched. CDR3 bases: TGTGCCAGCAGCCCCCTCTGGCTAGCGGACGCGAACACCGGGGAGCTGTTTTTT. Translating it yields CASSPLWLADANTGELFF.

This clonotype was counted many times. The junction departs from germline at one end; a sequencing error may be responsible. The V call is TRBV5-6, the J call TRBJ1-3; no firm D call. This CDR3 is built from 11 residues. Germline V CDR1 and CDR2: SGHDT, YYEEEE. DNA for the CDR3: TGTGCCAGCAGCGATGGAAGCACCATATATTTT. It codes for CASSDGSTIYF.

This clonotype appeared a few times. The rearrangement uses TRBV7-3 and TRBJ2-1; TRBD1 matches 7 bases. This CDR3 spans 17 amino acids. The V gene's germline CDR1 is SGHTA and CDR2 FQGTGA. Germline trimming cut 2 bases from V and 1 base from J; bases unmatched to any gene: 8. CDR3 residues: CASSLGFRDSSYNEQFF. DNA of the CDR3: TGTGCCAGCAGCTTAGGATTCCGGGACAGTTCCTACAATGAGCAGTTCTTC. The variable domain in full, completed from reference TRBV7-3 and TRBJ2-1, reads GAGVSQTPSNKVTEKGKYVELRCDPISGHTALYWYRQSLGQGPEFLIYFQGTGAADDSGLPNDRFFAVRPEGSVSTLKIQRTERGDSAVYLCASSLGFRDSSYNEQFFGPGTRLTVL.

This rearrangement joins TRBV7-9 to TRBJ1-2, with 8 positions matching TRBD1. The V segment lost 4 bases and the J segment 4 bases; nucleotides outside the gene matches: 5. Germline V gene lookup returns CDR1 SEHNR and CDR2 FQNEAQ (reference sequence). The CDR3 is made up of 14 amino acids. CDR3 residues: CASSSAGGGYGYTF. In nucleotides, the CDR3 is TGTGCCAGCAGCTCTGCAGGGGGCGGCTATGGCTACACCTTC.

This clonotype was seen at least ten times. The V and J genes are TRBV18 and TRBJ2-7; TRBD2 matches at 13 bases. Germline CDR1 reads KGHSH; CDR2 reads LQKENI. The CDR3 extends over 16 amino acids. Trimming cost V 2 bases and J 4 bases; bases outside gene matches: 5. The CDR3 protein is CASSPRTSGRIYEQYF. The DNA of the CDR3 is TGTGCCAGCTCACCAAGGACTAGCGGGAGAATATACGAGCAGTACTTC.